This T cell receptor beta chain was captured in a study of cytomegalovirus exposure and HLA in healthy donors. With 60 Vbeta and 13 Jbeta primers, the PCR was carried out. In the authors' methods: A later analysis tallied approximately 80 million unique TCR beta chains, around 10 million of them shared. Method: immunoSEQ multiplex PCR; TCRdb's copy keeps in-frame clones and lacks some. For V, J and clone size, that table is used; D and trimming come from the DNA. The table shows around 200,000 clones, with around 84% occurring only once. Between the trimmed V and J ends, which lost 1 base and 5 bases, there was a span of 8 bases. Germline CDR1 MNHEY, CDR2 SVGAGI. CDR3 length: 13 residues. Each donor's status was that of a healthy bone marrow donor. This clone was found a few times.

The source is a girl aged 2 to 10 in good health and CMV-seropositive. Source material: PBMCs. J is TRBJ1-2 and V is TRBV6-5; D is uncertain. CDR3 loop: CASSYFPGYGYTF. The CDR3 DNA reads TGTGCCAGCAGTTACTTCCCCGGGTATGGCTACACCTTC.